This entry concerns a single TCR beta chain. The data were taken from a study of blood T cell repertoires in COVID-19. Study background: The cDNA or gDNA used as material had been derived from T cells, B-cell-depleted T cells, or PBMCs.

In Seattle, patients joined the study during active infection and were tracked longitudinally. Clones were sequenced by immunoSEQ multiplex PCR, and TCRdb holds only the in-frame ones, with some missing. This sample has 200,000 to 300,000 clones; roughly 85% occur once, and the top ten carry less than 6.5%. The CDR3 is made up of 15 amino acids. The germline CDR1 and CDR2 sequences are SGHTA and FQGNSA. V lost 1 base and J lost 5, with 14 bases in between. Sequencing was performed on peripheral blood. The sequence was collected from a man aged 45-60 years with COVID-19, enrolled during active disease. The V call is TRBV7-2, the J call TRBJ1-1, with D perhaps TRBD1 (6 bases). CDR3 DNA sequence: TGTGCCAGCAGCTTAGATCGTAGGGGGAGAACTGAAGCTTTCTTT. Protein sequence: CASSLDRRGRTEAFF.